This paragraph reports one T cell receptor (beta chain). Antigen specificity is unknown. This record comes from a study of beta chain features in type 1 diabetes. This CDR3 region has 13 residues. CDR1 and CDR2 from the germline V gene are GTSNPN and SVGIG (reference sequence). Trimming left V 5 bases short and J 3 bases short, with 13 bases between. The study's findings and limits: The influence of HLA type on TCRB rearrangement stayed undetermined. The VDJ junctions of type 1 diabetes patients carried fewer insertions and more deletions.

Expressed TCRB transcripts were sequenced after all isolated RNA was converted to cDNA. Clones were read by immunoSEQ multiplex PCR, and TCRdb kept only the in-frame ones, dropping some. This table holds 310,000 or so clones, about 10% found once. The sequence derives from a young woman in good health. The chain has TRBV30 and TRBJ1-1, with D perhaps TRBD1 (5 bases). The sequenced sample was naive CD4+ T cells from blood. For the CDR3, the DNA is TGTGCCTGGTCTAGGGGCATGGACACTGAAGCTTTCTTT. This gives the protein CAWSRGMDTEAFF.